The 32 T cell receptor beta chains listed next were all sequenced from one sample in a study of blood T cell repertoires in COVID-19. This table comes from immunoSEQ multiplex PCR, and its TCRdb copy is limited to in-frame clones, with some not included. The repertoire consists of some 100,000 clones, with roughly 84% occurring once and the leading ten covering less than 8%. The source material was peripheral blood. All receptors derive from a woman aged 80 or over with active or convalescent COVID-19.

The V gene is TRBV2, the J gene TRBJ2-7; 11 nucleotides agree with TRBD1. V shed 7 bases and J 4 bases; nucleotides not matched to a gene: 6. Germline-derived CDR1 and CDR2 are SNHLY and FYNNEI. The CDR3 length is 14 residues. The CDR3 here is CASIRTGGGYEQYF. The CDR3 DNA reads TGTGCCAGCATTAGGACAGGGGGCGGTTACGAGCAGTACTTC.

V and J are TRBV29-1 and TRBJ1-2; D is unresolved. V lost 1 base, J lost 3 bases, and 18 bases lay in between. Germline V CDR1 and CDR2: SQVTM, ANQGSEA. CDR3 length: 16 residues. This chain's CDR3 is CSVEAQLGQLYYGYTF. In DNA form, the CDR3 reads TGCAGCGTTGAAGCTCAGCTGGGCCAACTCTACTATGGCTACACCTTC. Drawing the rest from reference TRBV29-1 and TRBJ1-2, the complete variable domain is SAVISQKPSRDICQRGTSLTIQCQVDSQVTMMFWYRQQPGQSLTLIATANQGSEATYESGFVIDKFPISRPNLTFSTLTVSNMSPEDSSIYLCSVEAQLGQLYYGYTFGSGTRLTVV.

The chain uses TRBV5-1 and TRBJ2-1, with a possible D match to TRBD2 (6 bases). The V gene lost 4 bases and the J gene lost 13 bases, with 12 bases spanning the gap. Germline-derived CDR1 and CDR2 are SGHRS and YFSETQ. The CDR3 loop spans 11 amino acids. The CDR3 loop is CASSLSGSQFF. CDR3 nucleotide sequence: TGCGCCAGCAGCCTGAGCGGGTCTCAGTTCTTC.

Here the CDR3 reads CASSRQGAQETQYF. CDR3 in DNA: TGTGCCAGCTCCCGACAGGGGGCCCAAGAGACCCAGTACTTC. This chain connects TRBV18 to TRBJ2-5; 10 bases match TRBD1. This CDR3 is 14 amino acids long. CDR1 and CDR2 (germline): KGHSH, LQKENI. V was pared by 6 bases and J by 1 base, with 2 bases of the junction left unmatched. The whole variable domain, remainder taken from reference TRBV18 and TRBJ2-5, is NAGVMQNPRHLVRRRGQEARLRCSPMKGHSHVYWYRQLPEEGLKFMVYLQKENIIDESGMPKERFSAEFPKEGPSILRIQQVVRGDSAAYFCASSRQGAQETQYFGPGTRLLVL.

This rearrangement joins TRBV7-2 to TRBJ2-3, with D perhaps TRBD2 (6 bases). V lost 3 bases to trimming and J lost 1 base, with 11 bases between them. CDR3 length equals 15 residues. The germline V gene has CDR1 SGHTA and CDR2 FQGNSA. The CDR3 here is CASSLAGLRTDTQYF. The CDR3 coding sequence is TGTGCCAGCAGCTTGGCGGGACTCCGCACAGATACGCAGTATTTT.

In regard to this clone: Other DNA sequences from this sample encode an identical CDR3 as well. This chain connects TRBV28 to TRBJ2-7; D remains ambiguous. V gave up 6 bases and J gave up 4 bases, with 4 bases separating them. Germline V CDR1 and CDR2: MDHEN, SYDVKM. The CDR3 has 10 amino acids. This chain's CDR3 is CASSRYEQYF. The DNA of the CDR3 is TGTGCCAGCAGCAGATACGAGCAGTACTTC.

The chain has TRBV3-1 (or the pseudogene TRBV3-2) and TRBJ1-3, with 11 bases matching TRBD1. This CDR3 region has 18 residues. Looked up from germline, CDR1 is LGHDT and CDR2 is YNNKEL (reference sequence). The CDR3 loop reads CALRWDRGEEGKGNTIYF. For the CDR3, the DNA is TGTGCATTAAGGTGGGACAGGGGGGAAGAGGGTAAAGGGAACACCATATATTTT.

The V and J genes are TRBV2 and TRBJ1-2, with 9 nucleotides matching TRBD1. This CDR3 spans 15 amino acids. The V gene end was trimmed by 5 bases and the J gene end by 5 bases; junction bases not matched to a gene: 9. From germline, CDR1 is SNHLY and CDR2 FYNNEI. DNA of the CDR3: TGTGCCAGCAGTTACACGACAGGGGGAACGTATGGCTACACCTTC. Protein: CASSYTTGGTYGYTF.

The gene calls are TRBV27 and TRBJ2-1; D is ambiguous. This CDR3 spans 12 amino acids. The germline V and J ends were trimmed by 5 bases and 12 bases, with 14 bases remaining between them. Germline lookup yields CDR1 MNHEY and CDR2 SMNVEV (reference sequence). The CDR3 region is CASSPSPPRQFF. CDR3 coding DNA: TGTGCCAGCAGTCCCAGTCCACCCAGGCAGTTCTTC.

The V gene is TRBV19, the J gene TRBJ1-3, with D possibly TRBD1 on 5 matching bases. CDR3 length equals 13 residues. V gave up 8 bases and J gave up 4 bases, with 12 bases separating them. Looked up from germline, CDR1 is LNHDA and CDR2 is SQIVND (reference sequence). The CDR3 DNA follows: TGTGCCAGTGGGGCTTACAGGGGAAACACCATATATTTT. Translated, it gives CASGAYRGNTIYF.

The chain links TRBV9 to TRBJ2-2; 10 nucleotides align to TRBD2. The CDR3 length is 18 residues. Germline values: CDR1 SGDLS, CDR2 YYNGEE. V trimming: 2 bases; J trimming: 6 bases; junction bases outside the gene matches: 13. CDR3 nucleotide sequence: TGTGCCAGCAGCGTCGCTAGCGGGAGTGGTTGGGAAGCCGGGGAGCTGTTTTTT. It is translated as CASSVASGSGWEAGELFF.

In DNA, the CDR3 is TGTGCCAGCAGTGCAACCGGGGGACGGGCAGATACGCAGTATTTT. Translated, it gives CASSATGGRADTQYF. This chain links TRBV2 with TRBJ2-3, with D possibly matching TRBD2 (6 bases). The V end was cut by 4 bases, the J end by 4 bases, with 15 bases between. The CDR3 extends over 15 amino acids. Germline values: CDR1 SNHLY, CDR2 FYNNEI.

This clone was recorded only once. The gene calls are TRBV6-5 and TRBJ1-3, with D possibly TRBD1 on 5 matching bases. From germline, CDR1 is MNHEY and CDR2 SVGAGI. Trimming shortened V by 2 bases and J by 2 bases, and 13 bases separated the two germline ends. The CDR3 runs 16 residues. The CDR3 loop reads CASSYAGPFAGNTIYF. The CDR3 DNA follows: TGTGCCAGCAGTTACGCAGGGCCCTTCGCTGGAAACACCATATATTTT.

The V call is TRBV14, the J call TRBJ2-7; TRBD2 matches 13 bases. Per germline, CDR1 SGHDN and CDR2 FVKESK. The length of the CDR3 is 15 residues. Trimming removed 4 bases from V and 5 bases from J; junction bases left unmatched: 5. CDR3 coding DNA: TGTGCCAGCAGCCGAGGACTAGCGGGAGTTAACGAGCAGTACTTC. Amino acid sequence: CASSRGLAGVNEQYF.

The CDR3 region is CASSQGQQPQHF. CDR3 bases: TGTGCCAGCAGTCAGGGACAACAGCCCCAGCATTTT. The chain links TRBV28 to TRBJ1-5, with D tentatively TRBD1 (6 bases). The CDR3 runs 12 residues. V lost 5 bases to trimming and J lost 7 bases, with 9 bases between them. Germline CDR1 MDHEN, CDR2 SYDVKM.

The rearrangement uses TRBV7-2 and TRBJ1-2; a possible D gene is TRBD1 (6 bases). The V end lost 4 bases, the J end lost 4 bases, and 16 bases lay between the germline ends. This CDR3 has 15 residues. Per germline, CDR1 SGHTA and CDR2 FQGNSA. The CDR3 here is CASSSTGTVIYGYTF. CDR3 DNA: TGTGCCAGCAGCTCTACAGGGACCGTTATCTATGGCTACACCTTC.

The CDR3 DNA sequence: TGTGCCAGCAGTTTAGGGGGGTTTGGTGACTATGGCTACACCTTC. Its translation: CASSLGGFGDYGYTF. The rearrangement joins TRBV28 to TRBJ1-2, with a possible D match to TRBD1 (5 bases). Germline loops: CDR1 MDHEN, CDR2 SYDVKM. This CDR3 is built from 15 residues. Deletions cut 2 bases from V and 3 bases from J, with 13 bases between.

The chain employs TRBV5-1 and TRBJ1-2; TRBD1 matches 9 bases. CDR3 size: 15 residues. V shed 0 bases, J shed 4 bases, and the junction held 4 bases outside the gene matches. The germline V gene encodes CDR1 SGHRS and CDR2 YFSETQ. The CDR3 loop is CASSLGDRGIYGYTF. The CDR3 nucleotides are TGCGCCAGCAGCTTGGGAGACAGGGGGATCTATGGCTACACCTTC.

The V and J genes are TRBV29-1 and TRBJ1-1; tentatively, D is TRBD1 (5 bases). The V end was cut by 7 bases, the J end by 3 bases, with 9 bases between. Germline values: CDR1 SQVTM, CDR2 ANQGSEA. This CDR3 is 11 amino acids long. The CDR3 DNA reads as TGCAGCGCCGTCAGGGACACTGAAGCTTTCTTT. Encoded protein: CSAVRDTEAFF.

J is TRBJ2-5 and V is TRBV24-1; 8 bases agree with TRBD1. This CDR3 contains 15 residues. Trimming cost V 3 bases and J 4 bases; bases outside gene matches: 6. Germline CDR1 is KGHDR and CDR2 is SFDVKD. CDR3 sequence reads: CATSDGTGLRETQYF. CDR3 in DNA: TGTGCCACCAGTGATGGGACAGGCTTAAGAGAGACCCAGTACTTC.

This clone has just one count. The chain combines TRBV28 with TRBJ1-2; 11 bases line up with TRBD1. CDR1 and CDR2 from the germline V gene are MDHEN and SYDVKM. The CDR3 spans 18 residues. V trimming: 6 bases; J trimming: 0 bases; junction bases outside the gene matches: 12. The CDR3 region is CASSLDRGPILANYGYTF. CDR3 bases: TGTGCCAGCAGCCTGGACAGGGGGCCAATTTTAGCTAACTATGGCTACACCTTC.

V and J are TRBV6-1 and TRBJ2-5; no reliable D call. V was shortened by 1 base and J by 5 bases, with 11 bases between the two germline ends. CDR3 size: 14 residues. Germline CDR1 MNHNS, CDR2 SASEGT. CDR3 coding DNA: TGTGCCAGCAGTGAAGTTCAGGCTTGGGAGACCCAGTACTTC. This translates into CASSEVQAWETQYF.

The chain combines TRBV6-4 with TRBJ2-1; D is uncertain. Germline loops: CDR1 MRHNA, CDR2 SNTAGT. Deletions cut 4 bases from V and 6 bases from J, with 13 bases between. The CDR3 has 14 residues. The CDR3 DNA is TGTGCCAGCAGTGGCTCCGCTGTTAGCAATGAGCAGTTCTTC. This encodes CASSGSAVSNEQFF.

This rearrangement joins TRBV11-2 to TRBJ2-7, with D possibly being TRBD2 (6 bases). The CDR3 spans 16 residues. Trimming removed 4 bases at V and 4 bases at J, with 20 bases between. The germline CDR1 and CDR2 sequences are SGHAT and FQNNGV. CDR3 sequence: CASSSGWGEVTYEQYF. In DNA, the CDR3 is TGTGCCAGCAGCTCGGGCTGGGGGGAGGTCACATACGAGCAGTACTTC.

The chain joins TRBV29-1 to TRBJ1-5; 8 nucleotides line up with TRBD1. The CDR3 length is 14 residues. J gave up 2 bases and V 7 bases, and 7 bases lay outside the gene matches. From germline, CDR1 is SQVTM and CDR2 ANQGSEA. CDR3 coding DNA: TGCAGCGCCAGGTCAGGGGGCCGCAATCAGCCCCAGCATTTT. Translating gives CSARSGGRNQPQHF.

The gene calls are TRBV19 and TRBJ1-5, with D hard to call. The CDR3 totals 15 residues. Trimming stripped 6 bases from V and 5 bases from J, with 17 bases between. The germline CDR1 and CDR2 sequences are LNHDA and SQIVND (reference sequence). The CDR3 region is CASSAYVVLDQPQHF. In DNA, the CDR3 is TGTGCCAGTAGCGCGTATGTGGTATTGGATCAGCCCCAGCATTTT.

The gene calls are TRBV2 and TRBJ1-1; D ambiguous. Germline V gene data show CDR1 as SNHLY and CDR2 as FYNNEI. Trimming took 7 bases from V and 1 from J, leaving 10 bases between them. CDR3 length equals 13 residues. This CDR3 is CASISPTNTEAFF. The CDR3, as DNA: TGTGCCAGCATCAGTCCCACGAACACTGAAGCTTTCTTT.

The genes are TRBV9 and TRBJ2-1; 9 nucleotides align to TRBD2. Germline trimming cut 0 bases from V and 3 bases from J; bases unmatched to any gene: 4. CDR1 is SGDLS, CDR2 YYNGEE, per germline. The CDR3 totals 16 residues. Here the CDR3 reads CASSVGPSGIYNEQFF. The CDR3, as DNA: TGTGCCAGCAGCGTAGGCCCTAGCGGGATCTACAATGAGCAGTTCTTC. Supplemented by reference TRBV9 and TRBJ2-1, the full variable domain reads DSGVTQTPKHLITATGQRVTLRCSPRSGDLSVYWYQQSLDQGLQFLIQYYNGEERAKGNILERFSAQQFPDLHSELNLSSLELGDSALYFCASSVGPSGIYNEQFFGPGTRLTVL.

The chain employs TRBV21-1 and TRBJ2-3; TRBD1 is the table's D call, not checked against the DNA. TRBV21-1 is listed as a pseudogene. The CDR3 consists of 15 residues. This CDR3 is CASSSGTGGTDTQYF. Written as DNA, the CDR3 is TGTGCCAGCAGCAGTGGGACAGGGGGGACAGATACGCAGTATTTT.

This clone was seen only once. This CDR3 reads CASSQPPAGALHEQYF. As DNA, the CDR3 is TGCGCCAGCAGCCAACCCCCAGCGGGAGCACTGCACGAGCAGTACTTC. The chain employs TRBV4-1 and TRBJ2-7, with 8 bases lining up with TRBD2. The CDR3 has 16 residues. Germline assignment: CDR1 MGHRA and CDR2 YSYEKL. V lost 2 bases, J lost 5 bases, and 11 bases stayed unmatched.

The chain links TRBV6-5 to TRBJ2-3, with D possibly matching TRBD2 (5 bases). CDR1 and CDR2 (germline): MNHEY, SVGAGI. The CDR3 has 16 residues. The V and J ends lost 2 bases and 2 bases respectively, with 14 bases between them. CDR3 DNA: TGTGCCAGCAGTTACCGTCGGCTAGCCACCACAGATACGCAGTATTTT. It codes for CASSYRRLATTDTQYF.

The V gene is TRBV18, the J gene TRBJ2-7, with 9 bases aligning to TRBD1. This CDR3 contains 15 residues. With V trimmed by 2 bases and J by 3 bases, 5 bases remained unmatched. CDR1 is KGHSH, CDR2 LQKENI, per germline. Here the CDR3 reads CASSPVPDRGYEQYF. DNA for the CDR3: TGTGCCAGCTCACCAGTCCCGGACAGGGGCTACGAGCAGTACTTC.